Following are 9 T cell receptor beta chains from one sample sequenced in a study of neurological immune-mediated disorders. TCRdb fed the 5' RACE reads into MiXCR, producing one record per CDR3 protein. The sample has 32,000 or so distinct CDR3 sequences, roughly an eighth seen once. The sequenced material came from PBMCs. Every receptor here comes from a woman aged 55-69 years in good health.

In its sample, this clonotype was seen many times. The genes are TRBV18 and TRBJ1-1; no clear D gene. The CDR3 loop spans 13 amino acids. V lost 0 bases to trimming and J lost 6 bases, with 8 bases between them. Germline V CDR1 and CDR2: KGHSH, LQKENI. In DNA form, the CDR3 reads TGTGCCAGCTCACCACCGTCTCGGGCTGAAGCTTTCTTT. This gives the protein CASSPPSRAEAFF.

The table lists this clonotype with many counts. The rearrangement joins TRBV7-8 to TRBJ2-3; D possibly matches TRBD1 or TRBD2 (5 bases each). Germline CDR1 is SGHVS and CDR2 is FQNEAQ. This CDR3 contains 16 residues. V was shortened by 6 bases and J by 5 bases, with 21 bases between the two germline ends. CDR3 DNA: TGTGCCAGCAGGTCACCTGTGGGACCTGTCGAAGATACGCAGTATTTT. Translated: CASRSPVGPVEDTQYF.

This clonotype showed up many times. The CDR3: CASSSEGVLSYNEQFF. The CDR3 nucleotides are TGTGCCAGCAGTTCGGAAGGGGTTCTATCCTACAATGAGCAGTTCTTC. This chain joins TRBV12-3 or TRBV12-4 and TRBJ2-1; D is perhaps TRBD1 (5 bases). Trimming took 4 bases from V and 1 from J, leaving 14 bases between them. The CDR3 covers 16 residues.

This clonotype was seen many times. The V call is TRBV7-9, the J call TRBJ2-7; D gene unclear. The germline V gene has CDR1 SEHNR and CDR2 FQNEAQ (reference sequence). Trimming removed 5 bases from V and 5 bases from J, with 7 bases in between. This CDR3 contains 11 residues. In DNA form, the CDR3 reads TGTGCCAGCAGCCACGGCGACGAGCAGTACTTC. This codes for CASSHGDEQYF.

This clonotype was recorded many times. This chain links TRBV7-6 with TRBJ2-5; TRBD1 matches at 8 bases. The germline V gene has CDR1 SGHVS and CDR2 FNYEAQ. The V and J ends lost 3 bases and 1 base, in that order; junction bases with no gene match: 4. CDR3 length: 15 amino acids. As DNA, the CDR3 is TGTGCCAGCAGCTTCCTGGGACAGGCCCAAGAGACCCAGTACTTC. Amino acid sequence: CASSFLGQAQETQYF.

In this sample, this clonotype turned up many times. The chain's CDR3 is CASSLDGSTEAFF. The CDR3 DNA reads as TGCGCCAGCAGCTTGGACGGCTCCACTGAAGCTTTCTTT. The chain carries TRBV5-1 and TRBJ1-1; D is ambiguous. This CDR3 has 13 amino acids. Trimming cost V 0 bases and J 4 bases, with 7 bases left between them. Germline assignment: CDR1 SGHRS and CDR2 YFSETQ.

The chain carries TRBV29-1 and TRBJ1-3; 8 bases fit TRBD1. The CDR3 is 13 residues long. V lost 7 bases, J lost 3 bases, and 5 bases stayed unmatched. CDR1 SQVTM and CDR2 ANQGSEA come from the germline V gene. The CDR3 reads CSGGQGGGNTIYF. The CDR3 nucleotides read TGCAGCGGAGGACAGGGAGGTGGAAACACCATATATTTT.

This clonotype was observed many times. The rearrangement uses TRBV18 and TRBJ2-7; tentatively, D is TRBD1 (5 bases). V lost 1 base and J 4 bases, leaving 11 bases between the germline ends. The CDR3 has 14 residues. Germline V gene data show CDR1 as KGHSH and CDR2 as LQKENI. CDR3 amino acids: CASSPRSQVYEQYF. DNA of the CDR3: TGTGCCAGCTCACCACGGTCACAGGTTTACGAGCAGTACTTC.

This clonotype was picked up many times. CDR3 sequence (DNA): TGTGCCAGCAGTGTCCGGGACAGGCGATACCAAGAGACCCAGTACTTC. It translates to CASSVRDRRYQETQYF. J is TRBJ2-5 and V is TRBV12-3 or TRBV12-4; 8 bases align to TRBD1. V trimming: 5 bases; J trimming: 0 bases; junction bases outside the gene matches: 8. The CDR3 is made up of 16 amino acids.